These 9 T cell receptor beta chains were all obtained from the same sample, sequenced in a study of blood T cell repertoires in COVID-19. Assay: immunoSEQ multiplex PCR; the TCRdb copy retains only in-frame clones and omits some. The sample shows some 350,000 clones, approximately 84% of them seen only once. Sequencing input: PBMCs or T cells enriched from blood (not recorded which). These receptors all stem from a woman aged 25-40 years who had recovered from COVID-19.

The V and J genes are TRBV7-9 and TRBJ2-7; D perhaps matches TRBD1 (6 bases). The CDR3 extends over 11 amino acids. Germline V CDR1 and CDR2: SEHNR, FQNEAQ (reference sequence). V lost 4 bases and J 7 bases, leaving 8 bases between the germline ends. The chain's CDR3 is CASSSGQEQYF. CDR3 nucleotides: TGTGCCAGCAGCTCTGGACAGGAGCAGTACTTC.

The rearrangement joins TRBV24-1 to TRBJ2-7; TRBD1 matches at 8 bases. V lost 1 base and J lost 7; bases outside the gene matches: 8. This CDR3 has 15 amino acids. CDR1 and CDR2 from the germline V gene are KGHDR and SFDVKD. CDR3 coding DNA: TGTGCCACCAGTGATTTTGGGCAGGGGGCTGGGGAGCAGTACTTC. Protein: CATSDFGQGAGEQYF.

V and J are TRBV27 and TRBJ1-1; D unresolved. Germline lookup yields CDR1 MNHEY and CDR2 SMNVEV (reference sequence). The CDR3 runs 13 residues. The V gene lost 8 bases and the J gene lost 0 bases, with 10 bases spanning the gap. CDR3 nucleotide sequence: TGTGCCAGCTTCGTCCAGATGAACACTGAAGCTTTCTTT. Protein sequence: CASFVQMNTEAFF.

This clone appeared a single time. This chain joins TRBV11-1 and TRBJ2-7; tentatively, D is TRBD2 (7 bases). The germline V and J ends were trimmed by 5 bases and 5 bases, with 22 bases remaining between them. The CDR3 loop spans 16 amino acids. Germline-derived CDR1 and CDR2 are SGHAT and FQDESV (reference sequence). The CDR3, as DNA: TGTGCCAGCAGCCCATACACAGGGAGGGTCTTCCACGAGCAGTACTTC. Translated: CASSPYTGRVFHEQYF.

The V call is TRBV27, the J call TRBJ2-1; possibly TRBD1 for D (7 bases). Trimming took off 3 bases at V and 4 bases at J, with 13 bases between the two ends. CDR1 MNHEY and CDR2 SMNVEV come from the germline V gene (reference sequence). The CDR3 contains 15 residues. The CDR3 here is CASSLGQGGYNEQFF. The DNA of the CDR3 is TGTGCCAGCAGTTTGGGGCAGGGGGGTTACAATGAGCAGTTCTTC.

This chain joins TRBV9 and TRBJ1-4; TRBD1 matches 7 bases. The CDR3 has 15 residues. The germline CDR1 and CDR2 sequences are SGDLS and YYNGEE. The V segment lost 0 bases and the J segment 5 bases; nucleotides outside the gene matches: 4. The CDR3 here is CASSVAGTDNEKLFF. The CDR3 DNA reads TGTGCCAGCAGCGTAGCCGGGACAGACAATGAAAAACTGTTTTTT.

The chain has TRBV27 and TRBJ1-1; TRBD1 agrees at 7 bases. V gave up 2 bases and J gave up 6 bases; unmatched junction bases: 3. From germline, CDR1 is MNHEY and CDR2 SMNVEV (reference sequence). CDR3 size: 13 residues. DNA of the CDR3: TGTGCCAGCAGTTTAGAGGGGGCCTCTGAAGCTTTCTTT. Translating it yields CASSLEGASEAFF.

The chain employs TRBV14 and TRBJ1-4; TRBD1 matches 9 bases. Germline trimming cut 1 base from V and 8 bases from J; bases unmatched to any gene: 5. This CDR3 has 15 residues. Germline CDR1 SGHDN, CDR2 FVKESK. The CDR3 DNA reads TGTGCCAGCAGCCAAGTGGGACAGGGTTGGGAAAAACTGTTTTTT. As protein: CASSQVGQGWEKLFF. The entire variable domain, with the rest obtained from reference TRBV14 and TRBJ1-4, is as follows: EAGVTQFPSHSVIEKGQTVTLRCDPISGHDNLYWYRRVMGKEIKFLLHFVKESKQDESGMPNNRFLAERTGGTYSTLKVQPAELEDSGVYFCASSQVGQGWEKLFFGSGTQLSVL.

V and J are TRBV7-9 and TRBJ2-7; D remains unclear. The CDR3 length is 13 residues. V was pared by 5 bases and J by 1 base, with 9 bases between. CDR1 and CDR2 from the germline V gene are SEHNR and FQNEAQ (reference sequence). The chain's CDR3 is CASSRSRSYEQYF. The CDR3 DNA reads TGTGCCAGCAGCCGCTCTAGATCCTACGAGCAGTACTTC.